The 22 T cell receptor beta chains presented below share a single source sample, sequenced in a study of vaccination effects on CD4 cells after COVID-19. Antigen-specific CD4+ T cells were expanded (with viral peptide pools) by the ViraFEST assay ahead of sequencing. Scientists isolated CD4+ T cells after a roughly 10-day culture period ended. Among the vaccine recipients, none had a prior SARS-CoV-2 infection, and nucleocapsid antibodies were negative. No antigen has been assigned to these receptors. Clones were sequenced by immunoSEQ multiplex PCR, and TCRdb holds only the in-frame ones, with some missing. The profile shows about 41,000 clones, around three quarters of them singletons. The material was CD4+ T cells from PBMCs cultured with HCoV-NL63 spike peptides, obtained before COVID-19 vaccination. These receptors were taken from a human donor who received a COVID-19 vaccine.

This clone was observed once. This chain links TRBV14 with TRBJ2-3; D is unclear. CDR3 length: 15 amino acids. Germline lookup yields CDR1 SGHDN and CDR2 FVKESK. Trimming left V 0 bases short and J 3 bases short, with 10 bases between. Here the CDR3 DNA reads TGTGCCAGCAGCCAAGAGGAAGCCCTGACAGATACGCAGTATTTT. Protein product: CASSQEEALTDTQYF. The full variable domain, its missing parts supplied by reference TRBV14 and TRBJ2-3, is EAGVTQFPSHSVIEKGQTVTLRCDPISGHDNLYWYRRVMGKEIKFLLHFVKESKQDESGMPNNRFLAERTGGTYSTLKVQPAELEDSGVYFCASSQEEALTDTQYFGPGTRLTVL.

The chain recombines TRBV19 with TRBJ1-5; a weak D match, TRBD1 (5 bases). The germline gives CDR1 LNHDA, CDR2 SQIVND (reference sequence). The V end was cut by 4 bases, the J end by 5 bases, with 15 bases between. CDR3 size: 15 residues. The CDR3 spells CASSKSRDEYQPQHF. For the CDR3, the DNA is TGTGCCAGTAGTAAGAGCAGGGATGAATATCAGCCCCAGCATTTT.

The genes are TRBV12-3 or TRBV12-4 and TRBJ1-2, with TRBD1 as a possible D gene (5 bases). Trimming shortened V by 10 bases and J by 7 bases, and 16 bases separated the two germline ends. The CDR3 has 12 residues. Written as DNA, the CDR3 is TGTGCCACCTCCCCAGGGCCGGGTGGCTACACCTTC. The encoded protein is CATSPGPGGYTF.

CDR3 region: CATSDYDSNGYTF. Written as DNA, the CDR3 is TGTGCCACCAGTGATTACGACTCCAACGGCTACACCTTC. The genes are TRBV24-1 and TRBJ1-2; D is unresolved. With 2 bases removed from V and 8 bases from J, the gap between germline ends came to 11 bases. CDR3 length: 13 amino acids. Per germline, CDR1 KGHDR and CDR2 SFDVKD.

This chain uses TRBV3-1 (or the pseudogene TRBV3-2) with TRBJ1-2, with D possibly TRBD1 on 6 matching bases. V dropped 2 bases and J dropped 1 base, with 11 bases sitting between them. The germline V gene encodes CDR1 LGHDT and CDR2 YNNKEL (reference sequence). The CDR3 is 15 amino acids. The CDR3, as DNA: TGTGCCAGCAGCCAATCAGGGGCTGTTAACTATGGCTACACCTTC. Its translation is CASSQSGAVNYGYTF.

CDR3 residues: CASSSTGQATEQYV. The DNA for the CDR3 is TGTGCCAGCAGCTCCACCGGACAGGCAACAGAGCAGTACGTC. This sequence joins TRBV7-8 and TRBJ2-7; TRBD1 matches at 7 bases. The CDR3 extends over 14 amino acids. V gave up 4 bases and J gave up 7 bases; unmatched junction bases: 10. Germline V gene lookup returns CDR1 SGHVS and CDR2 FQNEAQ.

The V gene is TRBV15, the J gene TRBJ2-5; 8 bases align to TRBD2. This CDR3 has 15 amino acids. Germline V lookup: CDR1 LNHNV, CDR2 YYDKDF (reference sequence). The trim removed 3 bases at V and 1 base at J, leaving 4 bases unmatched. CDR3 in DNA: TGTGCCACCAGCAGGGGCGGGGGGTTCCAAGAGACCCAGTACTTC. This gives the protein CATSRGGGFQETQYF.

The chain joins TRBV14 to TRBJ2-1; maybe TRBD1 (5 bases). CDR3 size: 15 residues. CDR1 and CDR2 from the germline V gene are SGHDN and FVKESK. Trimming shortened V by 0 bases and J by 8 bases, and 14 bases separated the two germline ends. CDR3 coding DNA: TGTGCCAGCAGCCAAGACCCAGGGTCTTATTATGAGCAGTTCTTC. Residues: CASSQDPGSYYEQFF.

The J gene is TRBJ1-3, the V gene TRBV6-5; D gene uncertain. CDR1 is MNHEY and CDR2 is SVGAGI in the germline V gene. The germline V and J ends were trimmed by 7 bases and 3 bases, with 10 bases remaining between them. The CDR3 consists of 13 residues. The CDR3 loop reads CASMWVRGNTIYF. CDR3 bases: TGTGCCAGCATGTGGGTACGTGGAAACACCATATATTTT.

V gene TRBV5-8 combines with J gene TRBJ2-1; 8 bases are a match to TRBD2. This CDR3 contains 15 residues. Losses at the gene ends were 2 bases for V and 4 bases for J; bases not matched to a gene: 5. Germline V gene lookup returns CDR1 SGHTS and CDR2 YDEGEE. This CDR3 reads CASSLRGGRYNEQFF. CDR3 bases: TGTGCCAGCAGCTTACGCGGGGGGCGTTACAATGAGCAGTTCTTC.

For this clone: This sample also contains other DNA sequences that code for the same CDR3. This chain uses TRBV20-1 with TRBJ2-5; D unclear. Trimming cost V 5 bases and J 5 bases, with 3 bases left between them. Looked up from germline, CDR1 is DFQATT and CDR2 is SNEGSKA (reference sequence). The CDR3 has 9 residues. In DNA, the CDR3 is TGCAGTGCTCCGGAGACCCAGTACTTC. It specifies CSAPETQYF.

The rearrangement uses TRBV5-5 and TRBJ2-5; no definite D call. The ends were cut back, 0 bases at V and 2 bases at J, with 8 bases in the middle. Germline V gene sequence: CDR1 SGHKS, CDR2 YYEKEE (reference sequence). This CDR3 region has 14 residues. The CDR3 coding sequence is TGTGCCAGCAGCTTGGTAAGCGCTCAAGAGACCCAGTACTTC. This translates into CASSLVSAQETQYF.

V is TRBV10-3 and J is TRBJ1-1; D gene uncertain. This CDR3 is 12 amino acids long. CDR1 and CDR2 from the germline V gene are ENHRY and SYGVKD. V was pared by 2 bases and J by 1 base, with 2 bases between. CDR3 sequence reads: CAISEGNTEAFF. DNA of the CDR3: TGTGCCATCAGTGAGGGGAACACTGAAGCTTTCTTT.

This clone has more than one count but fewer than ten. The chain combines TRBV29-1 with TRBJ2-3, with 7 bases matching TRBD1. Germline CDR1 and CDR2: SQVTM and ANQGSEA. CDR3 size: 14 residues. J was trimmed by 0 bases and V by 3 bases; bases with no gene match: 3. The CDR3 nucleotides read TGCAGCGTTGACGAGGGGGCGAGCACAGATACGCAGTATTTT. It encodes CSVDEGASTDTQYF.

This chain uses TRBV2 with TRBJ2-7; 9 bases are a match to TRBD2. Germline V CDR1 and CDR2: SNHLY, FYNNEI. The CDR3 sequence is 15 residues long. After removal of 6 bases from V and 2 bases from J, the junction contained 8 bases not matched to a gene. The CDR3 nucleotides read TGTGCCAGCAGGACAAGGACTAGCGAGACCTACGAGCAGTACGTC. It specifies CASRTRTSETYEQYV.

The chain recombines TRBV19 with TRBJ2-5, with 9 bases that match TRBD1. Germline V gene sequence: CDR1 LNHDA, CDR2 SQIVND (reference sequence). The V and J ends lost 5 bases and 2 bases, in that order; junction bases with no gene match: 6. The CDR3 extends over 15 amino acids. Here the CDR3 DNA reads TGTGCCAGTAGTTTGGGACAGGGTAGACAAGAGACCCAGTACTTC. This sequence encodes CASSLGQGRQETQYF.

The chain couples TRBV6-6 to TRBJ1-1, with 11 bases that match TRBD1. J lost 4 bases, V lost 8 bases, and 3 bases had no gene match. CDR3 size: 13 residues. From germline, CDR1 is MNHNY and CDR2 SVGAGI (reference sequence). CDR3 nucleotide sequence: TGTGCCAGCGGGGGGACAGGGGGCACTGAAGCTTTCTTT. Amino acids: CASGGTGGTEAFF.

This clone was seen a handful of times. This rearrangement joins TRBV27 to TRBJ1-2, with D unclear. V shed 3 bases and J shed 0 bases, with 14 bases lying between them. From germline, CDR1 is MNHEY and CDR2 SMNVEV (reference sequence). This CDR3 region has 16 residues. The CDR3 protein is CASSFARATTNYGYTF. CDR3 sequence (DNA): TGTGCCAGCAGTTTCGCCCGAGCCACAACTAACTATGGCTACACCTTC.

The V gene is TRBV7-8, the J gene TRBJ2-7; D tentatively reads TRBD1 or TRBD2 (5 bases each). CDR3 length: 15 amino acids. Germline CDR1 reads SGHVS; CDR2 reads FQNEAQ. Trimming left V 5 bases short and J 6 bases short, with 20 bases between. The CDR3 here is CASSSRDGKIGEQYV. The CDR3 nucleotides are TGTGCCAGCAGCAGCCGGGACGGAAAAATAGGCGAGCAGTACGTC.

The chain is built from TRBV9 and TRBJ2-3; 13 bases map to TRBD2. The ends lost 4 bases at V and 0 bases at J; junction bases unmatched: 5. The CDR3 has 17 residues. Germline-derived CDR1 and CDR2 are SGDLS and YYNGEE. CDR3 region: CASSPTSGGPSTDTQYF. The CDR3 nucleotides read TGTGCCAGCAGCCCGACTAGCGGGGGGCCTAGCACAGATACGCAGTATTTT.

This chain joins TRBV2 and TRBJ2-3, with D hard to call. The germline V gene encodes CDR1 SNHLY and CDR2 FYNNEI. The CDR3 spans 12 residues. The V and J ends lost 3 bases and 1 base respectively, with 2 bases between them. In DNA, the CDR3 is TGTGCCAGCAGTGAGGGCACAGATACGCAGTATTTT. This translates into CASSEGTDTQYF.

The chain recombines TRBV10-1 with TRBJ2-3; D ambiguous. This CDR3 has 15 amino acids. The germline V gene has CDR1 WNHNN and CDR2 SYGVQD (reference sequence). Trimming stripped 5 bases from V and 0 bases from J, with 12 bases between. The CDR3 loop is CASSKNRRSTDTQYF. The CDR3 region has the DNA TGCGCCAGCAGTAAGAACAGACGGAGCACAGATACGCAGTATTTT.